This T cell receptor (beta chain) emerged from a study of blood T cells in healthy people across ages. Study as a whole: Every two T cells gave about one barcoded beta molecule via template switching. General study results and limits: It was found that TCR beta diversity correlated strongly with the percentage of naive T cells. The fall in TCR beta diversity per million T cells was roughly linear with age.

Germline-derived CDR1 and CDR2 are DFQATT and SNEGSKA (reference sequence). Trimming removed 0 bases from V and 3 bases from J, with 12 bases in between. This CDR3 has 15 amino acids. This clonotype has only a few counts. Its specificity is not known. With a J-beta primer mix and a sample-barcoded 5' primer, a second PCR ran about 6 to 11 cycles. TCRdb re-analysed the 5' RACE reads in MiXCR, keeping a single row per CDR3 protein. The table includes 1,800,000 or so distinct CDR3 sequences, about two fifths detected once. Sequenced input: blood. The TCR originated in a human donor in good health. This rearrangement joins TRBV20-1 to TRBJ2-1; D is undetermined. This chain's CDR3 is CSARDVSSVYNEQFF. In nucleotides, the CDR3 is TGCAGTGCTAGAGATGTCAGCAGTGTCTACAATGAGCAGTTCTTC.